The rows below give T cell receptor beta chains drawn from one sample of a study of blood T cells in healthy people across ages. In TCRdb, the 5' RACE reads were re-called with MiXCR into one record per CDR3 protein. The sample consists of 1.5 million to 1.9 million distinct CDR3 sequences, roughly 43% of them appearing once. The sample taken for sequencing was blood. Receptor source: a woman aged 18-30 years in good health. Each CDR3 is given with its conserved first and last residue. Each record gives: J gene, clone size, D gene, V gene, CDR3 protein, CDR3 DNA. D genes are given only for firm matches. Size is stated for part of the rows, as once, few or many counts, or as a class when the clone is expanded.

j_gene: TRBJ1-2; abundance: few; d_gene: TRBD1; v_gene: TRBV4-3; CDR3aa: CASSPITDRLTNYGYTF; CDR3nt: TGCGCCAGCAGCCCAATTACGGACAGGCTCACTAACTATGGCTACACCTTC
j_gene: TRBJ2-3; abundance: -; d_gene: TRBD2; v_gene: TRBV7-2; CDR3aa: CASSFRTSGTPETQYF; CDR3nt: TGTGCCAGCAGCTTTAGGACTAGCGGGACCCCAGAGACGCAGTATTTT
j_gene: TRBJ2-1; abundance: -; d_gene: -; v_gene: TRBV20-1; CDR3aa: CSASPERGLASYNEQFF; CDR3nt: TGCAGTGCTAGTCCCGAGAGAGGTCTAGCCTCCTACAATGAGCAGTTCTTC
j_gene: TRBJ2-1; abundance: few; d_gene: TRBD2; v_gene: TRBV7-2; CDR3aa: CASSFKIASGYNEQFF; CDR3nt: TGTGCCAGCAGCTTTAAGATAGCTAGCGGATACAATGAGCAGTTCTTC
j_gene: TRBJ2-5; abundance: -; d_gene: -; v_gene: TRBV20-1; CDR3aa: CSALEVRAMETQYF; CDR3nt: TGCAGTGCTTTAGAGGTCAGGGCAATGGAGACCCAGTACTTC
j_gene: TRBJ1-2; abundance: -; d_gene: -; v_gene: TRBV25-1; CDR3aa: CASSEYSGVNYGYTF; CDR3nt: TGTGCCAGCAGTGAATATTCAGGGGTTAACTATGGCTACACCTTC
j_gene: TRBJ1-2; abundance: -; d_gene: -; v_gene: TRBV7-9; CDR3aa: CASTLPGAYYGYTF; CDR3nt: TGTGCCAGCACCCTCCCCGGGGCTTACTATGGCTACACCTTC
j_gene: TRBJ2-2; abundance: few; d_gene: TRBD2; v_gene: TRBV7-8; CDR3aa: CASSLAQAGYTGELFF; CDR3nt: TGTGCCAGCAGCTTAGCGCAAGCGGGGTACACCGGGGAGCTGTTTTTT
j_gene: TRBJ2-7; abundance: few; d_gene: -; v_gene: TRBV27; CDR3aa: CASSPLRAGRWEQYF; CDR3nt: TGTGCCAGCAGTCCCCTTAGGGCAGGACGCTGGGAGCAGTACTTC
j_gene: TRBJ1-5; abundance: -; d_gene: TRBD1; v_gene: TRBV13; CDR3aa: CASSSGTGLPQHF; CDR3nt: TGTGCCAGCAGCTCCGGGACAGGGCTACCCCAGCATTTT
j_gene: TRBJ2-2; abundance: once; d_gene: -; v_gene: TRBV20-1; CDR3aa: CSARRGSVTGELFF; CDR3nt: TGCAGTGCTAGGAGGGGATCGGTCACCGGGGAGCTGTTTTTT
j_gene: TRBJ2-1; abundance: -; d_gene: -; v_gene: TRBV11-2; CDR3aa: CASSETGAGSSYNEQFF; CDR3nt: TGTGCCAGCAGCGAGACTGGGGCGGGGAGCTCCTACAATGAGCAGTTCTTC
j_gene: TRBJ2-4; abundance: -; d_gene: -; v_gene: TRBV20-1; CDR3aa: CSAGLSGAAKNIQYF; CDR3nt: TGCAGTGCCGGACTAAGTGGGGCTGCCAAAAACATTCAGTACTTC
j_gene: TRBJ2-3; abundance: -; d_gene: -; v_gene: TRBV29-1; CDR3aa: CSVHVSTDTQYF; CDR3nt: TGCAGCGTCCACGTTTCCACAGATACGCAGTATTTT
j_gene: TRBJ2-2; abundance: many; d_gene: -; v_gene: TRBV7-3; CDR3aa: CASSSGLPYGELFF; CDR3nt: TGTGCCAGCAGCTCAGGCCTACCTTACGGGGAGCTGTTTTTT
j_gene: TRBJ1-1; abundance: -; d_gene: -; v_gene: TRBV12-3/TRBV12-4; CDR3aa: CASSPEVSEAFF; CDR3nt: TGTGCCAGCAGTCCCGAGGTCTCTGAAGCTTTCTTT
j_gene: TRBJ2-7; abundance: -; d_gene: TRBD2; v_gene: TRBV5-1; CDR3aa: CASSPGLGLAGANNEQYF; CDR3nt: TGCGCCAGCAGCCCAGGACTGGGGCTAGCGGGAGCAAACAATGAGCAGTACTTC
j_gene: TRBJ2-3; abundance: -; d_gene: -; v_gene: TRBV4-1; CDR3aa: CASSQGPARASTDTQYF; CDR3nt: TGCGCCAGCAGCCAGGGGCCAGCACGAGCTAGCACAGATACGCAGTATTTT
j_gene: TRBJ2-1; abundance: -; d_gene: TRBD2; v_gene: TRBV10-3; CDR3aa: CAISASSGVYNEQFF; CDR3nt: TGTGCCATCAGTGCTAGTAGCGGGGTGTACAATGAGCAGTTCTTC
j_gene: TRBJ2-7; abundance: -; d_gene: -; v_gene: TRBV21-1; CDR3aa: CASSGAGSGNEQYF; CDR3nt: TGTGCCAGCAGCGGTGCAGGGAGCGGAAACGAGCAGTACTTC
j_gene: TRBJ2-1; abundance: -; d_gene: TRBD2; v_gene: TRBV20-1; CDR3aa: CSARTTSGIRAGQFF; CDR3nt: TGCAGTGCTAGAACGACTAGCGGGATAAGGGCTGGTCAGTTCTTC
j_gene: TRBJ1-2; abundance: few; d_gene: TRBD1; v_gene: TRBV28; CDR3aa: CASGTRGNNYGYTF; CDR3nt: TGTGCCAGCGGAACCAGGGGGAATAACTATGGCTACACCTTC
j_gene: TRBJ1-1; abundance: -; d_gene: -; v_gene: TRBV7-2; CDR3aa: CASSSTATEAFF; CDR3nt: TGTGCCAGCAGCTCTACAGCCACTGAAGCTTTCTTT
j_gene: TRBJ2-5; abundance: -; d_gene: -; v_gene: TRBV23-1; CDR3aa: CASIQVDPTGPQETQYF; CDR3nt: TGCGCCAGTATCCAAGTCGACCCCACTGGCCCGCAAGAGACCCAGTACTTC
j_gene: TRBJ2-7; abundance: -; d_gene: TRBD1; v_gene: TRBV30; CDR3aa: CAWSEELGQTYEQYF; CDR3nt: TGTGCCTGGAGTGAGGAATTGGGACAGACCTACGAGCAGTACTTC
j_gene: TRBJ1-5; abundance: few; d_gene: -; v_gene: TRBV12-3/TRBV12-4; CDR3aa: CASSLAGLTPYSNQPQHF; CDR3nt: TGTGCCAGCAGTTTAGCGGGACTGACCCCTTATAGCAATCAGCCCCAGCATTTT
j_gene: TRBJ2-4; abundance: -; d_gene: -; v_gene: TRBV29-1; CDR3aa: CSVEAVTSGPRGEQYF; CDR3nt: TGCAGCGTTGAAGCCGTGACTAGTGGACCACGAGGGGAGCAGTACTTC
j_gene: TRBJ1-1; abundance: -; d_gene: -; v_gene: TRBV6-5; CDR3aa: CASSYGRINTDAFF; CDR3nt: TGTGCCAGCAGTTACGGCAGAATCAACACTGACGCTTTCTTT
j_gene: TRBJ1-4; abundance: few; d_gene: -; v_gene: TRBV6-6; CDR3aa: CASSYLEGHEKLFF; CDR3nt: TGTGCCAGCAGTTACCTTGAGGGGCATGAAAAACTGTTTTTT
j_gene: TRBJ1-1; abundance: -; d_gene: -; v_gene: TRBV7-9; CDR3aa: CASSSRPEAFF; CDR3nt: TGTGCCAGCAGCTCCAGACCTGAAGCTTTCTTT
j_gene: TRBJ2-3; abundance: few; d_gene: -; v_gene: TRBV27; CDR3aa: CASALGDFSTDTQYF; CDR3nt: TGTGCCAGCGCCCTCGGAGACTTTAGCACAGATACGCAGTATTTT
j_gene: TRBJ1-1; abundance: -; d_gene: TRBD1; v_gene: TRBV2; CDR3aa: CASSSAGGNRGGEAFF; CDR3nt: TGTGCCAGCAGTTCAGCCGGGGGAAACAGGGGAGGTGAAGCTTTCTTT
j_gene: TRBJ2-7; abundance: -; d_gene: TRBD2; v_gene: TRBV6-1; CDR3aa: CATESTSGRGSYNEQYF; CDR3nt: TGTGCCACCGAGTCGACTAGCGGGCGCGGCTCCTACAATGAGCAGTACTTC